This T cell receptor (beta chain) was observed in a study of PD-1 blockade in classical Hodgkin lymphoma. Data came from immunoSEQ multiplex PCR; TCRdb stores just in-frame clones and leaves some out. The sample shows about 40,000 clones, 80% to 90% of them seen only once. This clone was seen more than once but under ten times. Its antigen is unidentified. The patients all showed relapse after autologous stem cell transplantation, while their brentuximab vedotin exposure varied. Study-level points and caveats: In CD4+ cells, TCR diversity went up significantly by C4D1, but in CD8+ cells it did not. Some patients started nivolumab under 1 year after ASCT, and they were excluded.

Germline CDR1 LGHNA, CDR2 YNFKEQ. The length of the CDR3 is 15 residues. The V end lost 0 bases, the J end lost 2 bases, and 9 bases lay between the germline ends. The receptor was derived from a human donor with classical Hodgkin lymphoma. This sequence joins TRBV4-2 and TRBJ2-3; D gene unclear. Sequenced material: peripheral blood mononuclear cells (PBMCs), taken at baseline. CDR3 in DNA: TGTGCCAGCAGCCAAGATCGTCGGATCACAGATACGCAGTATTTT. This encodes CASSQDRRITDTQYF.